This paragraph covers one T cell receptor beta chain sequence. Its antigen has not been determined. Per-base qualities were not stored, and no clone one base away is much larger. The CDR3 regions of human TCRbeta chains were subjected to immunosequencing. The authors' analysis ran thus. TCRs in the repertoires were matched against a reference library of SARS-CoV-2-specific TCRs that had been generated with the MIRA antigen-specificity platform. Breadth was defined as the fraction of unique TCRs that were SARS-CoV-2-associated, and depth was defined as the fraction of total T cells that were SARS-CoV-2-associated. Using the MIRA data, each spike-specific TCR was mapped to the spike region that the TCR reacts to and placed in a CD4 or CD8 class. Log10-transformed breadth and depth values were compared by one-way ANOVA with Sidak's multiple comparisons tests. TCRdb took over this immuneACCESS table, retaining in-frame rearrangements with V and J assigned. Such tables are incomplete; in checked studies, under half of the missing clones stem from an unresolved V gene, and the remainder is unexplained. Clone size and V and J calls were adopted from that table, with D and trimming inferred from the DNA. The sample profile shows 75,000 to 100,000 clones; 65% to 90% of them were found once. The ten largest account for roughly 6% of the sample.

From the cysteine through the phenylalanine, the CDR3 covers 22 amino acids. Only the CDR3 part of the read is kept: 66 bases, read in frame from the first base. V lost 3 bases and J lost 0 bases, and the count of bases not matched to a germline gene is 26. According to the germline V gene, CDR1 reads SGDLS and CDR2 reads YYNGEE. This sample is part of a study of T cell responses to AZD1222 COVID-19 vaccine (dated by TCRdb to the early 2020s). Study-level background: AZD1222 recipients given second doses at about 4 weeks or at about 12 weeks were pooled, since spike-specific TCR depth and breadth were not found to differ between the two schedules. Trial participants were enrolled by age into 18-55, 56-69 and 70-plus year subgroups, with about 150, 27 and 61 TCR-sequenced participants respectively. A total of 230 or so trial participants underwent TCR sequencing, of whom some 210 received two doses of AZD1222 and approximately 25 received two doses of the MenACWY control vaccine.

Broad study findings and their caveats: Nearly half of unique spike-specific TCRs reportedly recognized epitopes outside regions mutated in the B.1.351 and B.1.1.7 variants. The 56-69-year group was small, and its depth increase did not reach significance, likely because of low power. Participants were mostly white British, with more females than males. The authors suggested clonal diversity may have been underestimated. CD4 TCRs associated with the vaccine covered the entire spike protein, and the dominant responses were in regions 160-218 and 743-854. A significant rise in spike-specific TCR breadth and depth was observed after two AZD1222 doses relative to day 0 and relative to MenACWY recipients. Because no day 14 peak-response samples were available, the repertoires could be characterized only after the peak T cell response. Conclusions about previously exposed vaccinees are limited because only five to seven AZD1222 recipients were SARS-CoV-2 seropositive at baseline.

The sample's time point label, in plain terms: baseline before first vaccination. Samples from vaccinated people were obtained from the UK trials COV001 and COV002, which included a single-blind randomized controlled phase 2/3 trial of AZD1222 (ChAdOx1 nCoV-19) in healthy adults. For TCRbeta chain sequencing, PBMC samples were collected from trial participants at day 0 and at day 28 after the second dose. Recombination connected TRBV9 to TRBJ2-5, with 7 central nucleotides matching TRBD2. The sequencing used peripheral blood, collected on day 0 of AZD1222 vaccination. The sequence was obtained from an adult in good health. The DNA sequence follows: TGTGCCAGCAGCGGGTCGATTCCAGTGGCGGGAGAGAGTAGATCCCACCAAGAGACCCAGTACTTC. This translates into CASSGSIPVAGESRSHQETQYF.